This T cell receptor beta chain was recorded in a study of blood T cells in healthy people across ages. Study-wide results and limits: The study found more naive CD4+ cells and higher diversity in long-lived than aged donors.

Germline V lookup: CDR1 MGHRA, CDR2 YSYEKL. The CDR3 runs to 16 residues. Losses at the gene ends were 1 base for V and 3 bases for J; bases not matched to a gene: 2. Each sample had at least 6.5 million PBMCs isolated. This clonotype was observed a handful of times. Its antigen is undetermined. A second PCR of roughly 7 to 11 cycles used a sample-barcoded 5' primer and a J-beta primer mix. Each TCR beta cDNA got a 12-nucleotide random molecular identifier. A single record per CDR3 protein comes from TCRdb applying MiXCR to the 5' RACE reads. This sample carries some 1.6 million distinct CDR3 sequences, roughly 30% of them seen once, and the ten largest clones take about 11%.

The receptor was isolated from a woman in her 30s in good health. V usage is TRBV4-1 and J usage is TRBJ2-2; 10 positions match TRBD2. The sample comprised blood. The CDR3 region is CASSQASGGDTGELFF. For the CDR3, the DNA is TGCGCCAGCAGCCAAGCTAGCGGGGGAGACACCGGGGAGCTGTTTTTT.